This T cell receptor (beta chain) was observed in a study of cytomegalovirus exposure and HLA in healthy donors. With 60 Vbeta and 13 Jbeta primers, the PCR was carried out. Clones were read by immunoSEQ multiplex PCR, and TCRdb kept only the in-frame ones, dropping some. The table has 140,000 to 150,000 clones, about 75% seen once. The V end was cut by 5 bases, the J end by 0 bases, with 16 bases between. CDR1 is SGHVT and CDR2 is SQSDAQ in the germline V gene. The length of the CDR3 is 16 residues. This receptor was obtained from a man in his thirties or forties in good health and CMV-seronegative. Material for sequencing was PBMCs. The rearrangement uses TRBV7-4 and TRBJ1-1, with D possibly matching TRBD1 (5 bases). The CDR3 spells CASSPPDDRLNTEAFF. The CDR3 bases are TGTGCCAGCAGCCCGCCGGACGACAGACTGAACACTGAAGCTTTCTTT. The whole variable domain, filled in from reference TRBV7-4 and TRBJ1-1, reads GAGVSQSPRYKVAKRGRDVALRCDSISGHVTLYWYRQTLGQGSEVLTYSQSDAQRDKSGRPSGRFSAERPERSVSTLKIQRTEQGDSAVYLCASSPPDDRLNTEAFFGQGTRLTVV.